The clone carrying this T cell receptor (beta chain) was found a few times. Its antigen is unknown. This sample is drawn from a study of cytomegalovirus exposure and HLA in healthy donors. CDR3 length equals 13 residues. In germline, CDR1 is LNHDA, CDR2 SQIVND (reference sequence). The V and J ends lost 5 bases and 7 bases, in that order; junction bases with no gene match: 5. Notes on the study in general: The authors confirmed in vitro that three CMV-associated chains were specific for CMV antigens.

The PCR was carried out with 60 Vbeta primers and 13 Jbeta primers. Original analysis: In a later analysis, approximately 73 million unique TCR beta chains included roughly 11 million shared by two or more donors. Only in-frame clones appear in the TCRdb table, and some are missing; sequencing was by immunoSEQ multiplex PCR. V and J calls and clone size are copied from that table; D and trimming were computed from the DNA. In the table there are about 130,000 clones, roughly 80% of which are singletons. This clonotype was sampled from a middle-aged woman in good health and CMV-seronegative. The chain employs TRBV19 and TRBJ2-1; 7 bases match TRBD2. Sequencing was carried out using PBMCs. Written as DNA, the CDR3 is TGTGCCAGTAGTGGGGGAGGGGCTAATGAGCAGTTCTTC. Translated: CASSGGGANEQFF.